The table lists the clone carrying this T cell receptor (beta chain) with a few counts. The data originate from a study of blood T cell repertoires in COVID-19. TCRdb's copy holds only in-frame clones and misses some; the assay was immunoSEQ multiplex PCR. The sample lists 90,000 to 110,000 clones, roughly 80% occurring once. This CDR3 has 14 amino acids. Germline V gene sequence: CDR1 GTSNPN, CDR2 SVGIG (reference sequence). V lost 1 base and J 1 base, leaving 10 bases between the germline ends. This clonotype was obtained from an elderly woman with acute or convalescent COVID-19. The V gene is TRBV30, the J gene TRBJ1-2; possibly TRBD1 for D (6 bases). What was sequenced was peripheral blood. The CDR3 sequence: CAWSATGLNYGYTF. CDR3 nucleotides: TGTGCCTGGAGTGCGACAGGCCTTAACTATGGCTACACCTTC.